The 22 T cell receptor beta chains below come from one sample, sequenced in a study of Ad26.COV2.S vaccination and SARS-CoV-2 variants. The data were produced by immunoSEQ multiplex PCR, yet TCRdb's version contains in-frame clones alone and is incomplete. Of roughly 320,000 clones in the sample, 85% to 90% were seen once. Treatment specified: some 19 received Ad26.COV2.S at low or high dose, single or two shots; a few received placebo; per-sample allocation not given. Repertoires come from day 63 after the first vaccine or placebo injection. This material consisted of peripheral blood, taken in a trial of Ad26.COV2.S vaccine versus placebo. The origin of the receptors is a person between 18 and 60 years old who received the Ad26.COV2.S COVID-19 vaccine or a placebo.

V usage is TRBV7-7 and J usage is TRBJ2-5, with 11 bases aligning to TRBD2. The CDR3 contains 19 residues. In germline, CDR1 is SSHAT, CDR2 FNYEAQ (reference sequence). V shed 8 bases and J 4 bases; nucleotides not matched to a gene: 21. In DNA form, the CDR3 reads TGTGCCAGCCAAAAATTAGCGGGGGGGCCCCAGCGACGGGGAGAGACCCAGTACTTC. Translated, it gives CASQKLAGGPQRRGETQYF.

The rearrangement links TRBV3-1 (or the pseudogene TRBV3-2) to TRBJ2-7; 7 bases agree with TRBD1. Germline CDR1 is LGHDT and CDR2 is YNNKEL (reference sequence). The J segment lost 3 bases and the V segment lost 6 bases, leaving 5 bases of the junction unmatched. The CDR3 has 13 residues. CDR3 loop: CASRQRQGYEQYF. In DNA, the CDR3 is TGTGCCAGCAGGCAACGACAGGGCTACGAGCAGTACTTC.

This clone was seen a few times. The chain uses TRBV11-2 and TRBJ1-2; D gene ambiguous. This CDR3 spans 16 amino acids. Germline assignment: CDR1 SGHAT and CDR2 FQNNGV. Trimming removed 4 bases at V and 4 bases at J, with 19 bases between. The CDR3 nucleotides are TGTGCCAGCAGCTCTGACCCACTAGAGTGGGGCTATGGCTACACCTTC. It yields the protein CASSSDPLEWGYGYTF.

The V call is TRBV2, the J call TRBJ1-1, with D possibly TRBD1 on 5 matching bases. Germline loops: CDR1 SNHLY, CDR2 FYNNEI. The CDR3 covers 13 residues. Trimming removed 7 bases at V and 3 bases at J, with 12 bases between. CDR3 sequence reads: CASTGDRHTEAFF. CDR3 in DNA: TGTGCCAGCACCGGGGACCGGCACACTGAAGCTTTCTTT.

The chain uses TRBV18 and TRBJ2-2; D gene ambiguous. The CDR3 totals 16 residues. Germline V gives CDR1 KGHSH, CDR2 LQKENI. The V end lost 1 base, the J end lost 2 bases, and 11 bases lay between the germline ends. CDR3 amino acids: CASSPLEQRNTGELFF. The CDR3, as DNA: TGTGCCAGCTCACCACTAGAACAGAGAAACACCGGGGAGCTGTTTTTT.

This clone was recorded a few times. The gene calls are TRBV27 and TRBJ2-7, with D unclear. This CDR3 comprises 15 residues. V was trimmed by 4 bases and J by 1 base, leaving 14 bases between them. The germline V gene has CDR1 MNHEY and CDR2 SMNVEV (reference sequence). In nucleotides, the CDR3 is TGTGCCAGCAGTTCCGAAAAACAAGCTTCCTACGAGCAGTACTTC. This codes for CASSSEKQASYEQYF.

V usage is TRBV7-2 and J usage is TRBJ2-2, with 8 bases fitting TRBD1. CDR1 and CDR2 from the germline V gene are SGHTA and FQGNSA. The CDR3 totals 16 residues. V shed 7 bases, J shed 6 bases, and the junction held 13 bases outside the gene matches. In DNA, the CDR3 is TGTGCCAGCATCCTACGGACAGGGATCCTATCCGGGGAGCTGTTTTTT. This sequence encodes CASILRTGILSGELFF.

The chain recombines TRBV5-6 with TRBJ2-3; TRBD2 might be the D (5 bases). Germline V gives CDR1 SGHDT, CDR2 YYEEEE. With 5 bases removed from V and 2 bases from J, the gap between germline ends came to 12 bases. The CDR3 consists of 14 residues. The CDR3 DNA reads as TGTGCCAGCAGTCTCCCCGGGGACACAGATACGCAGTATTTT. Translated: CASSLPGDTDTQYF.

The chain recombines TRBV6-2 or TRBV6-3 with TRBJ2-7, with no clear D. Germline V gene sequence: CDR1 MNHEY, CDR2 SVGEGT. V was pared by 2 bases and J by 3 bases, with 20 bases between. CDR3 size: 17 residues. CDR3 residues: CASSYNTRLTGRYEQYF. CDR3 bases: TGTGCCAGCAGTTACAACACTCGACTGACCGGCCGCTACGAGCAGTACTTC.

The chain couples TRBV5-4 to TRBJ2-2; the D is unclear. The CDR3 is made up of 14 amino acids. Germline CDR1 is SGHNT and CDR2 is YYREEE (reference sequence). Trimming removed 4 bases at V and 3 bases at J, with 10 bases between. CDR3 region: CASSPFTHTGELFF. CDR3 nucleotides: TGTGCCAGCAGCCCCTTCACCCACACCGGGGAGCTGTTTTTT.

The gene calls are TRBV6-2 or TRBV6-3 and TRBJ1-1; TRBD1 agrees at 10 bases. Per the germline V gene, CDR1 is MNHEY and CDR2 is SVGEGT. After removal of 4 bases from V and 4 bases from J, the junction contained 6 bases not matched to a gene. This CDR3 comprises 15 residues. The CDR3 bases are TGTGCCAGCAGTTGGACAGGGGGGGTGACCACTGAAGCTTTCTTT. It specifies CASSWTGGVTTEAFF.

This clone has a handful of counts. The gene calls are TRBV5-1 and TRBJ2-3, with D perhaps TRBD2 (6 bases). Germline CDR1 is SGHRS and CDR2 is YFSETQ. Between the trimmed V and J ends, which lost 5 bases and 2 bases, there was a span of 9 bases. The CDR3 is 13 residues long. The CDR3 loop is CASRLAPTDTQYF. CDR3 coding DNA: TGCGCCAGCAGGCTAGCGCCCACAGATACGCAGTATTTT. Full variable domain (outside the CDR3, taken from reference TRBV5-1 and TRBJ2-3): KAGVTQTPRYLIKTRGQQVTLSCSPISGHRSVSWYQQTPGQGLQFLFEYFSETQRNKGNFPGRFSGRQFSNSRSEMNVSTLELGDSALYLCASRLAPTDTQYFGPGTRLTVL.

As concerns this clone: A read error may account for a junction end that differs from germline. The chain uses TRBV15 and TRBJ2-1; D gene uncertain. The CDR3 totals 14 residues. Germline V CDR1 and CDR2: LNHNV, YYDKDF (reference sequence). The CDR3 nucleotides are TGCGCCACCAGCAGAGATCCTACTTACAATGAGCAGTTCTTC. Protein sequence: CATSRDPTYNEQFF.

The J gene is TRBJ1-2, the V gene TRBV7-2; the D is unclear. Germline lookup yields CDR1 SGHTA and CDR2 FQGNSA. The germline V and J ends were trimmed by 1 base and 1 base, with 7 bases remaining between them. There are 14 residues in the CDR3. CDR3 region: CASSLEPVNYGYTF. DNA of the CDR3: TGTGCCAGCAGCTTAGAGCCCGTTAACTATGGCTACACCTTC. The full variable domain, completed using reference TRBV7-2 and TRBJ1-2, is GAGVSQSPSNKVTEKGKDVELRCDPISGHTALYWYRQSLGQGLEFLIYFQGNSAPDKSGLPSDRFSAERTGGSVSTLTIQRTQQEDSAVYLCASSLEPVNYGYTFGSGTRLTVV.

The CDR3 here is CASSLVGRGALGNTIYF. As DNA, the CDR3 is TGTGCCAGCAGCTTAGTAGGACGGGGGGCGCTTGGAAACACCATATATTTT. The chain is built from TRBV7-6 and TRBJ1-3, with D possibly matching TRBD1 (6 bases). The length of the CDR3 is 17 residues. Trimming took 1 base from V and 3 from J, leaving 16 bases between them. The germline gives CDR1 SGHVS, CDR2 FNYEAQ.

This clone has a single count. The J gene is TRBJ1-2, the V gene TRBV14, with 7 bases that match TRBD1. V was pared by 1 base and J by 2 bases, with 1 base of the junction left unmatched. Germline CDR1 reads SGHDN; CDR2 reads FVKESK. The CDR3 contains 14 residues. The CDR3 sequence: CASSQVGQNYGYTF. As DNA, the CDR3 is TGTGCCAGCAGCCAAGTGGGACAGAACTATGGCTACACCTTC.

The V gene is TRBV10-3, the J gene TRBJ2-1; D not resolved. V was trimmed by 2 bases and J by 9 bases, leaving 5 bases between them. Germline V lookup: CDR1 ENHRY, CDR2 SYGVKD. This CDR3 has 11 amino acids. The CDR3 nucleotides are TGTGCCATCAGTGAGGGTAGTGAGCAGTTCTTC. Residues: CAISEGSEQFF.

The chain carries TRBV7-9 and TRBJ1-1; no definite D call. Trimming took off 4 bases at V and 2 bases at J, with 17 bases between the two ends. CDR3 length: 16 amino acids. CDR1 is SEHNR and CDR2 is FQNEAQ in the germline V gene (reference sequence). CDR3 region: CASSSRLLEGNTEAFF. The CDR3 region has the DNA TGTGCCAGCAGCTCCCGGCTATTAGAGGGTAACACTGAAGCTTTCTTT.

This clone was seen once. The rearrangement links TRBV11-2 to TRBJ1-6, with 7 bases identical to TRBD1. The J segment lost 9 bases and the V segment lost 5 bases, leaving 7 bases of the junction unmatched. The germline gives CDR1 SGHAT, CDR2 FQNNGV. The CDR3 is 14 residues long. This CDR3 is CASSPKGQVSPLHF. The DNA of the CDR3 is TGTGCCAGCAGCCCCAAAGGACAGGTTTCACCCCTCCACTTT. The full variable domain, completed using reference TRBV11-2 and TRBJ1-6, is EAGVAQSPRYKIIEKRQSVAFWCNPISGHATLYWYQQILGQGPKLLIQFQNNGVVDDSQLPKDRFSAERLKGVDSTLKIQPAKLEDSAVYLCASSPKGQVSPLHFGNGTRLTVT.

The chain employs TRBV18 and TRBJ2-4, with D uncertain. Germline assignment: CDR1 KGHSH and CDR2 LQKENI. This CDR3 spans 15 amino acids. The germline V and J ends were trimmed by 2 bases and 0 bases, with 8 bases remaining between them. The CDR3 region is CASSPRTEAKNIQYF. CDR3 DNA: TGTGCCAGCTCACCAAGGACGGAAGCCAAAAACATTCAGTACTTC.

The V call is TRBV7-3, the J call TRBJ2-2, with a possible D match to TRBD1 (6 bases). Germline assignment: CDR1 SGHTA and CDR2 FQGTGA. The CDR3 contains 17 residues. Trimming shortened V by 0 bases and J by 2 bases, and 13 bases separated the two germline ends. CDR3 loop: CASSLTPGTPNTGELFF. The CDR3 bases are TGTGCCAGCAGCTTAACCCCCGGGACACCCAACACCGGGGAGCTGTTTTTT.

This chain links TRBV19 with TRBJ2-1, with 8 bases that match TRBD2. V lost 1 base, J lost 9 bases, and 11 bases stayed unmatched. This CDR3 is 16 amino acids long. Germline assignment: CDR1 LNHDA and CDR2 SQIVND (reference sequence). The CDR3: CASSIGPPGLGGEQFF. CDR3 nucleotide sequence: TGTGCCAGTAGTATAGGTCCCCCGGGACTAGGGGGTGAGCAGTTCTTC.